These 13 T cell receptor beta chains were all obtained from the same sample, sequenced in a study of human T cells and chemical hapten exposure. As for time point: patch test 2, 6 weeks after DPC sensitization. Treatment reported: therapeutic diphenylcyclopropenone sensitization with weekly scalp DPC. TCRdb analysed the RACE reads with MiXCR anew, one entry per CDR3 protein. The sample holds approximately 69,000 distinct CDR3 sequences, around 10% seen once. The sample consisted of whole blood, taken in connection with sensitization to the hapten diphenylcyclopropenone (DPC). Receptor source: a woman aged 45-65 years with alopecia areata. Some clones in this sample may be carry-over from other donors' samples.

The J gene is TRBJ2-3, the V gene TRBV2, with D uncertain. V was shortened by 1 base and J by 10 bases, with 12 bases between the two germline ends. The CDR3 loop spans 13 amino acids. Germline V gene lookup returns CDR1 SNHLY and CDR2 FYNNEI. CDR3 protein: CASSEGQIEAQYF. CDR3 DNA sequence: TGTGCCAGCAGTGAAGGGCAGATTGAGGCGCAGTATTTT.

There are many counts of this clonotype. V usage is TRBV18 and J usage is TRBJ2-6; no reliable D call. The germline CDR1 and CDR2 sequences are KGHSH and LQKENI. This CDR3 is built from 20 residues. Trimming left V 6 bases short and J 0 bases short, with 24 bases between. CDR3 amino acids: CASSRITAVRTSSGANVLTF. In DNA, the CDR3 is TGTGCCAGCTCTCGTATAACTGCTGTCCGCACGAGCTCTGGGGCCAACGTCCTGACTTTC.

This clonotype was found a few times. The genes are TRBV29-1 and TRBJ2-6; D gene unclear. Germline-derived CDR1 and CDR2 are SQVTM and ANQGSEA. The CDR3 runs to 13 residues. The germline V and J ends were trimmed by 6 bases and 1 base, with 7 bases remaining between them. The CDR3 nucleotides are TGCAGCGTACAGATATCTGGGGCCAACGTCCTGACTTTC. The encoded protein is CSVQISGANVLTF.

This clonotype has just a few counts. The V call is TRBV20-1, the J call TRBJ2-7; D possibly corresponds to TRBD1 (6 bases). Germline CDR1 reads DFQATT; CDR2 reads SNEGSKA (reference sequence). Trimming pared 3 bases from V and 3 bases from J, leaving 15 bases between. This CDR3 comprises 14 residues. The chain's CDR3 is CSARSGTLLYEQYF. The CDR3 DNA is TGCAGTGCTAGGTCCGGGACACTACTCTACGAGCAGTACTTC.

The chain couples TRBV7-6 to TRBJ2-1, with no clear D. V dropped 0 bases and J dropped 0 bases, with 12 bases sitting between them. CDR3 size: 17 residues. CDR1 SGHVS and CDR2 FNYEAQ come from the germline V gene. CDR3 in DNA: TGTGCCAGCAGCTTAGCAGCTGGCGGAAGCTCCTACAATGAGCAGTTCTTC. As protein: CASSLAAGGSSYNEQFF.

This clonotype was counted a few times. V gene TRBV20-1 combines with J gene TRBJ2-1; 13 bases line up with TRBD2. This CDR3 contains 14 residues. J gave up 6 bases and V 5 bases, and 4 bases lay outside the gene matches. Germline CDR1 DFQATT, CDR2 SNEGSKA (reference sequence). CDR3: CSADGLAGANEQFF. The CDR3 bases are TGCAGTGCTGACGGACTAGCGGGAGCCAATGAGCAGTTCTTC.

This clonotype was picked up many times. This chain joins TRBV29-1 and TRBJ2-7, with 7 bases that match TRBD1. Trimming at V came to 7 bases and at J to 0 bases, leaving 6 bases not matched to a gene. From germline, CDR1 is SQVTM and CDR2 ANQGSEA. The length of the CDR3 is 13 residues. The CDR3 protein is CSDHRGPSYEQYF. The CDR3 region has the DNA TGCAGCGACCACAGGGGCCCCTCCTACGAGCAGTACTTC.

A word on this clonotype: A much larger clone differs from this one at a single base, so this may be a read error. The V gene is TRBV18, the J gene TRBJ2-7, with D perhaps matching TRBD2 (8 bases). This CDR3 comprises 14 residues. Per germline, CDR1 KGHSH and CDR2 LQKENI. CDR3 sequence (DNA): TGTGTCAGCTCAGGGGGGCCAGCGGGAGACGAGCAGTACTTC. It yields the protein CVSSGGPAGDEQYF.

There are many counts of this clonotype. The rearrangement links TRBV28 to TRBJ1-5, with D possibly being TRBD1 (5 bases). This CDR3 contains 17 residues. Germline V gene data show CDR1 as MDHEN and CDR2 as SYDVKM. Trimming removed 4 bases at V and 0 bases at J, with 16 bases between. DNA of the CDR3: TGTGCCAGCAGTTCAGCTCCGGGACGGAATAGCAATCAGCCCCAGCATTTT. Translation: CASSSAPGRNSNQPQHF.

The J gene is TRBJ2-5, the V gene TRBV12-3 or TRBV12-4, with TRBD2 identical over 12 bases. The CDR3 totals 17 residues. J lost 2 bases, V lost 3 bases, and 7 bases had no gene match. CDR3 coding DNA: TGTGCCAGCAGTTTTGGCCGGGGACTAGCGGGTCAAGAGACCCAGTACTTC. This encodes CASSFGRGLAGQETQYF.

The rearrangement uses TRBV14 and TRBJ2-1, with D tentatively TRBD1 (6 bases). Between the trimmed V and J ends, which lost 1 base and 4 bases, there was a span of 8 bases. The CDR3 consists of 14 residues. Per germline, CDR1 SGHDN and CDR2 FVKESK. The CDR3 nucleotides read TGTGCCAGCAGCCAAGGGACAGCATACAATGAGCAGTTCTTC. This encodes CASSQGTAYNEQFF.

The gene calls are TRBV20-1 and TRBJ2-1; D tentatively fits TRBD1 or TRBD2 (5 bases each). From germline, CDR1 is DFQATT and CDR2 SNEGSKA (reference sequence). Deletions cut 1 base from V and 14 bases from J, with 30 bases between. This CDR3 region has 17 residues. CDR3 DNA sequence: TGCAGTGCTAGAGCCCTGGATTGGGACCACGCATCTTGGATGGAGTTCTTC. Translation: CSARALDWDHASWMEFF.

This clonotype occurred many times. The chain links TRBV5-4 to TRBJ1-2, with 10 bases identical to TRBD1. Germline CDR1 and CDR2: SGHNT and YYREEE (reference sequence). The CDR3 consists of 14 residues. After removal of 6 bases from V and 4 bases from J, the junction contained 6 bases not matched to a gene. The CDR3: CASIQTGGGYGYTF. The CDR3 DNA is TGTGCCAGCATTCAGACAGGGGGCGGCTATGGCTACACCTTC.